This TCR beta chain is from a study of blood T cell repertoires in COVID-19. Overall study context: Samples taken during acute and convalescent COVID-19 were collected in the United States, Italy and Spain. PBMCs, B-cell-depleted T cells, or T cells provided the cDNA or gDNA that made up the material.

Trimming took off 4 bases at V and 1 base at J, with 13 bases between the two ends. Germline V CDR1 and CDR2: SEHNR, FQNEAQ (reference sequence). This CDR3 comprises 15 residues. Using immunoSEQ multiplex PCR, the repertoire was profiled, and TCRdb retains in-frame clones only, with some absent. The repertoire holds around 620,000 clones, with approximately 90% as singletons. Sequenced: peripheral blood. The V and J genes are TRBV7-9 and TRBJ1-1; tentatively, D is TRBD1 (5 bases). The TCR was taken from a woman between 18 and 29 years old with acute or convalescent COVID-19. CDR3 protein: CASSWARGTNTEAFF. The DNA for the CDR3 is TGTGCCAGCAGCTGGGCCCGGGGGACGAACACTGAAGCTTTCTTT.